This TCR beta chain was observed in a study of blood T cells in healthy people across ages. The study isolated at least 7 million PBMCs from each sample. Next came a second PCR, run for roughly 7 to 12 cycles, which used a sample-barcoded 5' primer along with a J-beta primer mix. Each cDNA molecule was tagged by a template-switch adaptor that had 12 random nucleotides. In TCRdb, the 5' RACE reads were re-called with MiXCR into one record per CDR3 protein. The data show approximately 880,000 distinct CDR3 sequences, approximately 49% seen once. A word on this clonotype: As yet, its antigen is unknown.

Germline lookup yields CDR1 MGHRA and CDR2 YSYEKL. Trimming shortened V by 0 bases and J by 0 bases, and 17 bases separated the two germline ends. This CDR3 has 18 residues. Study-wide points: Per million T cells, TCR beta diversity dropped roughly linearly as age increased. Higher diversity and more naive CD4+ cells were features of long-lived donors, compared to aged donors.

The origin of this receptor is a young man in good health. The V call is TRBV4-1, the J call TRBJ1-1; D uncertain. Sequencing was performed on blood. The CDR3 protein is CASSQDSWPSGMNTEAFF. The CDR3 DNA follows: TGCGCCAGCAGCCAAGATTCCTGGCCCTCCGGCATGAACACTGAAGCTTTCTTT.